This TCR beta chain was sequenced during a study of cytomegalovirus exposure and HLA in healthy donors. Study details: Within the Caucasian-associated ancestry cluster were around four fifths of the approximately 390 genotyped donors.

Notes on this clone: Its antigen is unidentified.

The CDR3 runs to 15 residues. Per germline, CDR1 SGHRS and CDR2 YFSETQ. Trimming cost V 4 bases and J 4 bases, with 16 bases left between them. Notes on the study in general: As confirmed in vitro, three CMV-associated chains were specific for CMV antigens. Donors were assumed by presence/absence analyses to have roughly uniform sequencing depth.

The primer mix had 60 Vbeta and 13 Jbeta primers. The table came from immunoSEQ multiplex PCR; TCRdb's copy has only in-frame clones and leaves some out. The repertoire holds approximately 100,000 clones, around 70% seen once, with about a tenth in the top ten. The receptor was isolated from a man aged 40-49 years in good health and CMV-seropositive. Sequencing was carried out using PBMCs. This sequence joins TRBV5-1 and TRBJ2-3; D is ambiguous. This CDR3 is CASSLRGRPPDTQYF. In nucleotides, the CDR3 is TGCGCCAGCAGCCTGCGCGGAAGGCCCCCAGATACGCAGTATTTT.